This T cell receptor beta chain was obtained from a study of blood T cells in healthy people across ages. Overall study results and limits: Age showed a roughly linear inverse relationship with TCR beta diversity per million T cells.

A second PCR of about 7 to 12 cycles used a sample-barcoded 5' primer and a J-beta primer mix. Through a template-switch adaptor with 12 random nucleotides, each cDNA molecule received a tag. TCRdb re-called the 5' RACE reads with MiXCR, one entry per CDR3 protein. The repertoire holds about 800,000 distinct CDR3 sequences, roughly 60% seen once, with approximately 21% in the top ten. In its sample, this clonotype was seen a few times. Antigen specificity is unknown. V dropped 5 bases and J dropped 2; count of bases not matched to a gene: 3. Germline V gene lookup returns CDR1 MDHEN and CDR2 SYDVKM. The CDR3 runs to 14 residues. Every participating donor contributed 9.5 to 10 milliliters of peripheral blood through a draw. Per individual sample, total RNA of at least 5 micrograms was extracted.

The receptor was derived from a man aged 25-40 years in good health. The sample comprised blood. J is TRBJ2-3 and V is TRBV28; 8 bases map to TRBD1. Here the CDR3 reads CASSADRATDTQYF. The CDR3 nucleotides are TGTGCCAGCAGTGCGGACAGGGCCACAGATACGCAGTATTTT.